The rows below give T cell receptor beta chains drawn from one sample of a study of T cell responses to AZD1222 COVID-19 vaccine. Assay: immunoSEQ multiplex PCR; the TCRdb copy retains only in-frame clones and omits some. Of approximately 190,000 clones in the sample, about 92% are singletons; the top ten hold 1% to 1.5%. The sequencing used peripheral blood, collected on day 0 of AZD1222 vaccination. The receptors shown here come from an adult in good health. CDR3s leave out the opening cysteine and the closing phenylalanine or tryptophan. Fields, in order: J gene, V gene, CDR3 protein.

TRBJ1-2,TRBV5-1,ASSDRTDRVGGYT
TRBJ2-1,TRBV9,ASSVNREREQF
TRBJ2-5,TRBV4-1,ASSLKTGLVTETQY
TRBJ1-2,TRBV6-1,ASSEGGSLYGYT
TRBJ1-6,TRBV5-6,ASSFTDRNSPLH
TRBJ2-4,TRBV18,ASSFQTSKNIQY
TRBJ1-2,TRBV6-1,ASSEGLLSYGYT
TRBJ1-2,TRBV5-1,ASSLAGTRTGDGYT
TRBJ1-5,TRBV19,ASSISRWSLGQPQH
TRBJ2-1,TRBV6-5,ASRSYNEQF
TRBJ1-2,TRBV2,ARTLYYGYT
TRBJ2-1,TRBV12-3/TRBV12-4,ASSKQAGGQF
TRBJ2-1,TRBV7-9,ASMIRTGDRGFYNEQF
TRBJ2-7,TRBV11-1,ATRASGLEQY
TRBJ2-7,TRBV7-8,ASSSNVRGYEQY
TRBJ1-2,TRBV3-1/TRBV3-2,ASSPRGTDGYT
TRBJ2-5,TRBV6-5,ASSYTDSKRGETQY
TRBJ2-7,TRBV6-1,ASSDLYEQY
TRBJ1-5,TRBV12-3/TRBV12-4,ATSYSNQPQH
TRBJ1-2,TRBV19,ASSIYPASYT
TRBJ1-2,TRBV14,ASSQVKAYGYT
TRBJ2-5,TRBV20-1,RQGGETQY
TRBJ1-2,TRBV19,ASSGTDRAGYT
TRBJ2-5,TRBV3-1/TRBV3-2,ATRGGVMETQY
TRBJ1-4,TRBV5-1,ASSLQGQGAFRREKLF
TRBJ2-5,TRBV7-9,ASSYNRETQY
TRBJ1-5,TRBV7-2,ASSEGQFNQPQH
TRBJ1-6,TRBV12-3/TRBV12-4,ASSLGGSSPLH
TRBJ1-2,TRBV12-2,ASRFRIRCGKPVYGYT
TRBJ2-2,TRBV5-1,ASSPQGLAGGTGELF
TRBJ1-6,TRBV5-4,ASTPGGRGGNSPLH
TRBJ2-1,TRBV7-3,ASSQLGTEQF
TRBJ2-5,TRBV7-8,ASSLVRGQTQY
TRBJ2-7,TRBV4-2,ASSQDLGVHSYEQY
TRBJ1-1,TRBV7-2,ASSWGVETEAF
TRBJ2-6,TRBV7-4,ASSLEAPGANVLT
TRBJ1-6,TRBV18,ASSPSGQGAGDNSPLH
TRBJ2-5,TRBV7-2,ASSLVNDARETQY
TRBJ1-5,TRBV6-8,ASSSTTGAPDQPQH
TRBJ1-2,TRBV6-2/TRBV6-3,ASSLSPVNYGYT
TRBJ1-6,TRBV11-2,ASSINRDSYNSPLH
TRBJ1-1,TRBV11-3,ASSNRGNTEAF
TRBJ1-1,TRBV12-3/TRBV12-4,ASSWAGGTEAF
TRBJ1-4,TRBV6-5,ASSYSQGGGNEKLF
TRBJ2-7,TRBV5-1,ASTGPGALEQY
TRBJ1-1,TRBV6-5,ASSWRENTEAF
TRBJ1-1,TRBV3-1/TRBV3-2,ASSPGGAGTEAF
TRBJ1-5,TRBV7-9,ASSFDSQPQH